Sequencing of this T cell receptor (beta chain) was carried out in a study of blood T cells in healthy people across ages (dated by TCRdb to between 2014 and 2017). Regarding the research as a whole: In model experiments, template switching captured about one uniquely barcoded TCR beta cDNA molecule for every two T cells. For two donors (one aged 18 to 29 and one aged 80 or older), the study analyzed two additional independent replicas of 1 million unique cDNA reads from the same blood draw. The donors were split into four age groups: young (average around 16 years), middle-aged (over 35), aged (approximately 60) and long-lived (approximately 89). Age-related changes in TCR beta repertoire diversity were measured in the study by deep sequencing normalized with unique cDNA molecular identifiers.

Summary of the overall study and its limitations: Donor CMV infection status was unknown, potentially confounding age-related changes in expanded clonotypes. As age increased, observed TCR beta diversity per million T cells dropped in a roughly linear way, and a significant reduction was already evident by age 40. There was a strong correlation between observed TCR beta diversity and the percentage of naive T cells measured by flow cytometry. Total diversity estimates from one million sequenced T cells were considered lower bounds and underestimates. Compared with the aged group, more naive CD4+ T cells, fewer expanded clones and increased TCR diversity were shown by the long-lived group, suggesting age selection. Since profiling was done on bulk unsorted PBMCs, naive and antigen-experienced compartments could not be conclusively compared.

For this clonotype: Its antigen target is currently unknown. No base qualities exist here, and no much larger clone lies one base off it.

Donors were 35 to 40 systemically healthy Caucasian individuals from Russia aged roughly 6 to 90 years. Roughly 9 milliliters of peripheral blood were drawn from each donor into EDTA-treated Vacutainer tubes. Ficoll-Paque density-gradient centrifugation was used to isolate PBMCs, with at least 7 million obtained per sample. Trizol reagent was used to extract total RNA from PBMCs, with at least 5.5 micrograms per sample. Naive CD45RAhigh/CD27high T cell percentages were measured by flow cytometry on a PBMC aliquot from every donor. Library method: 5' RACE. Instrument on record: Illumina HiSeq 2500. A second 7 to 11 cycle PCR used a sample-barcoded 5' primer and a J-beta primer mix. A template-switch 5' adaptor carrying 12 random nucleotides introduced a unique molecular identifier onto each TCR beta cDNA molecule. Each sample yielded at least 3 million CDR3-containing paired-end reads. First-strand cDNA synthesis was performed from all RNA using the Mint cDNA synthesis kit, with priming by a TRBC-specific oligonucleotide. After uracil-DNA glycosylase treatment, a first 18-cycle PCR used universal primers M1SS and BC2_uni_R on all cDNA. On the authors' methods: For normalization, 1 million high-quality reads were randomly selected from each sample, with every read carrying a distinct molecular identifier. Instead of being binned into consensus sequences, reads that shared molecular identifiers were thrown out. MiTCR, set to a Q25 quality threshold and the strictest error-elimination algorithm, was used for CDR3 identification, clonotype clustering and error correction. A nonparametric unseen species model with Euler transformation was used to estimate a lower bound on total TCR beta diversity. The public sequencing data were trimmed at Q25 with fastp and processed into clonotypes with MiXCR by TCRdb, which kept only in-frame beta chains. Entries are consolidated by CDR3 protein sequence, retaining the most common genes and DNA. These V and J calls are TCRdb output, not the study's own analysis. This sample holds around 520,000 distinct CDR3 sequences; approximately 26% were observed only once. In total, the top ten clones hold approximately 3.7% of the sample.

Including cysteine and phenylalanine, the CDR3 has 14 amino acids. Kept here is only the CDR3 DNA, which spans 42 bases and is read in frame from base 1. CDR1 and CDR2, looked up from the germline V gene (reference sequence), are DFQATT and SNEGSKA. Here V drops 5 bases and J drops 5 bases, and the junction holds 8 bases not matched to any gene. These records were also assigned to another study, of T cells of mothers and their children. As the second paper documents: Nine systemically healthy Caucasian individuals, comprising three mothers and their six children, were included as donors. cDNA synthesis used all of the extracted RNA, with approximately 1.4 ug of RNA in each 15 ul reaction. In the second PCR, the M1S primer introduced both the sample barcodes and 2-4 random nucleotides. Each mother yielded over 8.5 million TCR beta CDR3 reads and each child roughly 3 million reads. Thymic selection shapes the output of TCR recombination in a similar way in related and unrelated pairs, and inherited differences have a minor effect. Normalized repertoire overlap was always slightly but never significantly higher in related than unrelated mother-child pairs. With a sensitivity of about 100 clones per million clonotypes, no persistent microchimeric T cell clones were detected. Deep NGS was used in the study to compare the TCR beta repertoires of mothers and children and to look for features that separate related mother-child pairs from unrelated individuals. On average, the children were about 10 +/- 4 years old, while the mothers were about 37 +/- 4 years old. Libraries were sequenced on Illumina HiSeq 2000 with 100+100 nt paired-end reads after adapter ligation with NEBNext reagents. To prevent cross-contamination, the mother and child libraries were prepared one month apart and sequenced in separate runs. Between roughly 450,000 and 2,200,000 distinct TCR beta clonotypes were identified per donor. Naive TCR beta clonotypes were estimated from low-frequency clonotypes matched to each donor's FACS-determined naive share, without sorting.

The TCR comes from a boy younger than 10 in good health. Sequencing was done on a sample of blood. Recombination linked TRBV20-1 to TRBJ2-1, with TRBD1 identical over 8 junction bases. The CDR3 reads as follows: CSAAPGQVNNEQFF. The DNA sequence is TGCAGTGCTGCCCCGGGACAGGTAAACAATGAGCAGTTCTTC.